This T cell receptor (beta chain) was observed in a study of blood T cell repertoires in COVID-19. About the study: In each case, the material was cDNA or gDNA derived from T cells, B-cell-depleted T cells, or PBMCs.

The CDR3 extends over 16 amino acids. TCRdb's copy holds only in-frame clones and misses some; the assay was immunoSEQ multiplex PCR. The sample consists of some 66,000 clones, about 90% of them appearing once. The source material was peripheral blood. The sequence came from a human donor in a cohort sampled during active COVID-19. J is TRBJ1-2 and V is TRBV12-2; the table gives TRBD1 as D, unverified against the DNA. TRBV12-2 is flagged as a pseudogene. This CDR3 is CASRLGCQKPLYGYTF. CDR3 in DNA: TGTGCAAGTCGCTTAGGTTGCCAGAAACCCCTCTATGGCTACACCTTC.